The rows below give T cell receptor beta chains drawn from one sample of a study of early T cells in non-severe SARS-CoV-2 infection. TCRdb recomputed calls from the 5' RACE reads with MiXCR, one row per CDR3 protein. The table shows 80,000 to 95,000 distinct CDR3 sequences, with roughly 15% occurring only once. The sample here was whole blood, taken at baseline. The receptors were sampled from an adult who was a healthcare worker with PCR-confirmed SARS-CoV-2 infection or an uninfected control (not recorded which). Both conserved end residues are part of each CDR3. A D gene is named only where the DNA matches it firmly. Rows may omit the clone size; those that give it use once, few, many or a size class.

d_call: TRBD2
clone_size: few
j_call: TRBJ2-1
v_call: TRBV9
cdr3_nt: TGTGCCAGCAGCCCCCGTAGCGGGAGGGCCGAAAATGAGCAGTTCTTC
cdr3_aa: CASSPRSGRAENEQFF

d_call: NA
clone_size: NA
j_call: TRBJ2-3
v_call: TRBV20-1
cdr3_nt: TGCAGTGCTCCCCCCGGGACCACAGATACGCAGTATTTT
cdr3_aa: CSAPPGTTDTQYF

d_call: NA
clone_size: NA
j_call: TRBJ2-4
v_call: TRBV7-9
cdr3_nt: TGTGCCAGCAGCTTAGGAGACATTCAGTACTTC
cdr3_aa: CASSLGDIQYF

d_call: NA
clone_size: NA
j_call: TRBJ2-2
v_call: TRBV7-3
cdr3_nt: TGTGCCAGCAGCTCCGGCGGGGAGCTGTTTTTT
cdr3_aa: CASSSGGELFF

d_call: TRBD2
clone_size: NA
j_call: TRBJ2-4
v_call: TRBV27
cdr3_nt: TGTGCCAGCAGTTCGTGGACTAGCGGAGGGGGTCGGGACATTCAGTACTTC
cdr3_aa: CASSSWTSGGGRDIQYF

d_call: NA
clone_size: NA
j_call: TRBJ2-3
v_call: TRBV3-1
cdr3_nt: TGTGCCAGCAGCCAAAAGGGCGGAGATACGCAGTATTTT
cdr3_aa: CASSQKGGDTQYF

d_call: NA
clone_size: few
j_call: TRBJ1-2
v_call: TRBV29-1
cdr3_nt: TGCAGCGTTGGGACAGAGTATGGCTACACCTTC
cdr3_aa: CSVGTEYGYTF

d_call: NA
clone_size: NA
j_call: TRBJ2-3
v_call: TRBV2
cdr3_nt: TGTGCCAGCAAGTCGGACACAGATACGCAGTATTTT
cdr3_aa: CASKSDTDTQYF

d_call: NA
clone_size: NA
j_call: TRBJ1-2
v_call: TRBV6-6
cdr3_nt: TGTGCCAGCAGTTACTCGACAGAGCTTTATGGCTACACCTTC
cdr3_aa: CASSYSTELYGYTF

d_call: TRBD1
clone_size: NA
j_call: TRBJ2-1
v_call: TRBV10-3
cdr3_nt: TGTGCCATCAGTGTAGGGACAGGGGTTGAGCAGTTCTTC
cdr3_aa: CAISVGTGVEQFF

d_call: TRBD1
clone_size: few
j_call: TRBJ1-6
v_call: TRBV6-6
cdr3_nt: TGTGCCAGCAGGACGGGACAGGCGTGGGATTCACCCCTCCACTTT
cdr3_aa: CASRTGQAWDSPLHF

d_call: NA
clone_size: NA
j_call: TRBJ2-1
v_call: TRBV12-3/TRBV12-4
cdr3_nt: TGTGCCAGCAGTCCCCGAGTGTCCAATGAGCAGTTCTTC
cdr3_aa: CASSPRVSNEQFF

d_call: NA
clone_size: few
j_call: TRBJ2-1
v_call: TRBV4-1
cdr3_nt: TGCGCCAGCAGCCAACCCTTAGCGGAGACCTACAATGAGCAGTTCTTC
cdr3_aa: CASSQPLAETYNEQFF

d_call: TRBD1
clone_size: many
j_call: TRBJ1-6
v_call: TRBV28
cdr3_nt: TGTGCCAGCAGTTCCTTTCGGGACAGCGGTAATTCACCCCTCCACTTT
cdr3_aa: CASSSFRDSGNSPLHF

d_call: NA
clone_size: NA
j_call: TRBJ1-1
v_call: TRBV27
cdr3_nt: TGTGCCAGCAGTTTAGGGGGCAGAGTGAACACTGAAGCTTTCTTT
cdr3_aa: CASSLGGRVNTEAFF

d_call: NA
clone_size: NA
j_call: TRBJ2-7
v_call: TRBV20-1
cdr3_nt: TGCAGTGCTAGCCCAAGGACAGTGCAGTACTTC
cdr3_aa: CSASPRTVQYF

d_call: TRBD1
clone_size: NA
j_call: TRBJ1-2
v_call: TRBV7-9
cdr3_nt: TGTGCCAGCAGCATAGGGACAGCCTACACCTTC
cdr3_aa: CASSIGTAYTF

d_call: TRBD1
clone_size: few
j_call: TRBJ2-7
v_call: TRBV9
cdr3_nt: TGTGCCAGCTTACCGGGACAGGGTAAATACGAGCAGTACTTC
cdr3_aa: CASLPGQGKYEQYF

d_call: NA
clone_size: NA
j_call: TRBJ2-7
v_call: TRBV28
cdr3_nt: TGTGCCAGCAGCCCTACAGTGGGAGTCCAGGACGAGCAGTACTTC
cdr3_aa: CASSPTVGVQDEQYF

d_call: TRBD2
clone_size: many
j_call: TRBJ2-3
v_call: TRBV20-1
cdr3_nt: TGCAGTGCGGGGAGCGGGAGGCAGTATTTT
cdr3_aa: CSAGSGRQYF

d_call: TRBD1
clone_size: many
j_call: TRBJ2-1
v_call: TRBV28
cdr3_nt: TGTGCCAGCAGTTTATCCGGGACAGGGCACAATGAGCAGTTCTTC
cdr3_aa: CASSLSGTGHNEQFF

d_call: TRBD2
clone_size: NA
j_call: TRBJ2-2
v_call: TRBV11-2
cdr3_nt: TGTGCCAGCAGCTATCATGGGACTAGCGGGTTCCCCGGGGAGCTGTTTTTT
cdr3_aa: CASSYHGTSGFPGELFF

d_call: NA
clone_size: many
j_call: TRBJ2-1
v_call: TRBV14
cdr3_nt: TGTGCCAGCAGCCATTTGCAGGGTGGACCCTACAATGAGCAGTTCTTC
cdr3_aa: CASSHLQGGPYNEQFF

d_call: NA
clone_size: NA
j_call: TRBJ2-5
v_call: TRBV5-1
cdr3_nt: TGCGCCAGCAGCTTGAGCGGGACAGAAGAGACCCAGTACTTC
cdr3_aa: CASSLSGTEETQYF

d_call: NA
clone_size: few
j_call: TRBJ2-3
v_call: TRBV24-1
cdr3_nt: TGTGCCACCAGTGATTTGAAGGGGAGAGGCACAGATACGCAGTATTTT
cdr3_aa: CATSDLKGRGTDTQYF

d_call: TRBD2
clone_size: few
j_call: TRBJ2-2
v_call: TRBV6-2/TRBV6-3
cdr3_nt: TGTGCCAGCAGATTCAGCGGGGGCCTCACCGGGGAGCTGTTTTTT
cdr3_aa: CASRFSGGLTGELFF

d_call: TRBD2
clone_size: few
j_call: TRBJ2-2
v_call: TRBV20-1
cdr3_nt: TGCAGTGCTAGAGATAGGACTAGAGCGTCGAACACCGGGGAGCTGTTTTTT
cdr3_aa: CSARDRTRASNTGELFF

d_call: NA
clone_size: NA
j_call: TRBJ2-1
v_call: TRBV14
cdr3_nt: TGTGCCAGCAGCGTAAGCCCGCTTTGGGGATCATACAATGAGCAGTTCTTC
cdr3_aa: CASSVSPLWGSYNEQFF

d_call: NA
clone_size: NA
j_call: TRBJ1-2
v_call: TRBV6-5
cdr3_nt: TGTGCCAGCAGTACAAGGAACTATGGCTACACCTTC
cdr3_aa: CASSTRNYGYTF